The rows below give T cell receptor beta chains drawn from one sample of a study of T cell repertoires in aging, cancer and after chemotherapy. TCRdb reprocessed the multiplex PCR reads with MiXCR, giving one entry per CDR3 protein. The table has several thousand distinct CDR3 sequences, 53% seen once. Sequenced material: blood. Every receptor here comes from a human donor with a solid tumor. The CDR3 runs from the conserved cysteine through the conserved F or W. The D gene is left open where the match is weak. Not every row has a clone size; where given, it reads once, few, many or a size class.

>TRBV2|TRBJ1-1|.|.
TGTGCCAGCAGTGAAGCGCTCGTAGGGGTCGACACTGAAGCTTTCTTT
CASSEALVGVDTEAFF
>TRBV12-3/TRBV12-4|TRBJ1-2|.|few
TGTGCCAGCAGTTATGGCTACACCTTC
CASSYGYTF
>TRBV6-5|TRBJ2-7|TRBD2|.
TGTGCCAGCAGTTACCGGACTAGCGGCACCTACGAGCAGTACTTC
CASSYRTSGTYEQYF
>TRBV27|TRBJ1-1|TRBD1|.
TGTGCCAGCAGCGCGGACAGGGTAAACACTGAAGCTTTCTTT
CASSADRVNTEAFF
>TRBV6-5|TRBJ1-1|.|.
TGTGCCACCCAAGTGGGGTTTCGCCCTGAAGCTTTCTTT
CATQVGFRPEAFF
>TRBV6-2/TRBV6-3|TRBJ1-6|.|.
TGTGCCAGCAGTTACTCGACAGACTATAATTCACCCCTCCACTTT
CASSYSTDYNSPLHF
>TRBV28|TRBJ1-5|.|.
TGTGCCAGCAGTTTACGGACAGCTTCTAATCAGCCCCAGCATTTT
CASSLRTASNQPQHF
>TRBV19|TRBJ2-1|.|.
TGTGCCAGTAGCTTTTCCGCCTCCTACAATGAGCAGTTCTTC
CASSFSASYNEQFF
>TRBV6-1|TRBJ2-5|.|.
TGTGCCAGCAGTGAGTTCCGGGGTGGACAAGAGACCAAGTACTTC
CASSEFRGGQETKYF
>TRBV10-2|TRBJ2-3|TRBD2|.
TGCGCCAGACGACTAGCGGGAGGGCAAGAGGATTACGCAGATACGCAGTATTTT
CARRLAGGQEDYADTQYF
>TRBV5-1|TRBJ1-6|.|.
TGCGCCAGCAGCTTGGATCGTTCCTATAATTCACCCCTCCACTTT
CASSLDRSYNSPLHF
>TRBV6-6|TRBJ1-1|TRBD1|.
TGTGCCAGCAGTTATGGACAGGCGAGCACTGAAGCTTTCTTT
CASSYGQASTEAFF
>TRBV18|TRBJ1-2|.|.
TGTGCCAGCTCCACCCGGCAGGCTCTCAACTATGGCTACACCTTC
CASSTRQALNYGYTF
>TRBV7-2|TRBJ2-2|.|.
TGTGCCAGCAGCTTATCCGGCGCACAGACCGGGGAGCTGTTTTTT
CASSLSGAQTGELFF
>TRBV30|TRBJ1-2|TRBD1|.
TGTGCCTGGAGTGGAACAGGGGGCGCGATCTATGGCTACACCTTC
CAWSGTGGAIYGYTF
>TRBV5-1|TRBJ1-6|.|.
TGCGCCAGCAGCTTGGAAGGACCCCACAACTATTCACCCCTCCACTTT
CASSLEGPHNYSPLHF
>TRBV29-1|TRBJ2-3|.|.
TGCAGCGCCCGGGACCTTAATAATGCAGATACGCAGTATTTT
CSARDLNNADTQYF
>TRBV20-1|TRBJ1-5|.|.
TGCAGTGCTATCGAGAGGGTGGGGAGGTATCAGCCCCAGCATTTT
CSAIERVGRYQPQHF
>TRBV27|TRBJ1-2|.|.
TGTGCCAGCAGCTCCCACCGGTTCCGCTATGGCTACACCTTC
CASSSHRFRYGYTF
>TRBV5-1|TRBJ2-5|.|.
TGTGCCAGCAGCGGCACAGGTAGGGAAGAGACCCAGTACTTC
CASSGTGREETQYF
>TRBV10-2|TRBJ2-7|.|.
TGCGCCAGCAGTGAGTATCGGACTAAGAGGTCCTACGAGCAGTACTTC
CASSEYRTKRSYEQYF
>TRBV12-3/TRBV12-4|TRBJ2-7|TRBD1|few
TGTGCCAGCAGTTTGTTGACAGGGGTCGAGCAGTACTTC
CASSLLTGVEQYF
>TRBV20-1|TRBJ1-4|TRBD1|.
TGCAGTGCTAGAGGTGACAGGGACGAACTGTTTTTT
CSARGDRDELFF
>TRBV6-6|TRBJ2-7|.|.
TGTGCCAGCAGTTACTCGATCGTCGGGACAAAATCCTACGAGCAGTACTTC
CASSYSIVGTKSYEQYF
>TRBV15|TRBJ1-3|.|.
TGTGCCACCAGCAGAGACCTCGGGGGTACCAACACCATATATTTT
CATSRDLGGTNTIYF
>TRBV7-9|TRBJ2-5|.|.
TGTGCCAGCAGCTTGCGGTTTGGGGAAGAGACCCAGTACTTC
CASSLRFGEETQYF
>TRBV6-5|TRBJ2-7|TRBD2|.
TGTGCCAGCAGTTGGGACAGTGGAACTGGACTAGCGGGGTCCTACGAGCAGTACTTC
CASSWDSGTGLAGSYEQYF
>TRBV2|TRBJ2-1|.|.
TGTGCCAGCAGCCGGGCCGGGGACGAGCAGTTCTTC
CASSRAGDEQFF
>TRBV29-1|TRBJ2-7|TRBD2|.
TGCAGCGTTAAACGGCTGGCGGGAGGGCCAGAACACGAGCAGTACTTC
CSVKRLAGGPEHEQYF
>TRBV19|TRBJ1-5|.|.
TGTGCCAGTAGTGAGTGGACCGGCAGCCGGCCCCAGCATTTT
CASSEWTGSRPQHF
>TRBV27|TRBJ1-2|TRBD1|.
TGTGCCAGCTCACCCAAGCGACAGGGGAAAGAAGCCGGCTATGGCTACACCTTC
CASSPKRQGKEAGYGYTF
>TRBV18|TRBJ1-4|TRBD1|.
TGTGCCAGCTCACCACGGGACAGGGCTACAACTAATGAAAAACTGTTTTTT
CASSPRDRATTNEKLFF
>TRBV20-1|TRBJ1-5|.|.
TGCAGTGCTAGAGAGGGGCAGGGCGCCGCTCAGCCCCAGCATTTT
CSAREGQGAAQPQHF
>TRBV25-1|TRBJ2-7|.|.
TGTGCCAGCAGTGAGCGGCGCGGCGGGACATCTTACGAGCAGTACTTC
CASSERRGGTSYEQYF
>TRBV19|TRBJ1-1|.|.
TGTGCCAGTAGTATTCCAGGGTTCACTGAAGCTTTCTTT
CASSIPGFTEAFF
>TRBV15|TRBJ1-4|.|.
TGTGCCACCTGCAGAGATCCGTTTGGTGGGGGGATGGGAAAACTGTTTTTT
CATCRDPFGGGMGKLFF
>TRBV18|TRBJ2-5|TRBD2|.
TGTGCCAGCTCACCACCGACTAGCTTGGGGACCCAGTACTTC
CASSPPTSLGTQYF
>TRBV7-9|TRBJ2-7|.|.
TGTGCCAGCAGCTTTCCCGGGGACTACGAGCAGTACTTC
CASSFPGDYEQYF
>TRBV30|TRBJ2-7|.|.
TGTGCCTGGAGTAGATTCAGGACAGTCCCCTACGAGCAGTACTTC
CAWSRFRTVPYEQYF
>TRBV7-2|TRBJ2-7|TRBD1|.
TGTGCCAGCAGCCTCGCCGGGACAGTTACCGAGCAGTACTTC
CASSLAGTVTEQYF
>TRBV29-1|TRBJ2-1|.|.
TGCAGCGGGACGGGATACAATGAGCAGTTCTTC
CSGTGYNEQFF
>TRBV20-1|TRBJ2-3|TRBD2|.
TGCAGTGCTGGGACCGGGACTAGCGGCCCATGGACAGATACGCAGTATTTT
CSAGTGTSGPWTDTQYF
>TRBV5-4|TRBJ2-1|.|few
TGTGCCAGCAGCCGGACGGTAAATGAGCAGTTCTTC
CASSRTVNEQFF
>TRBV27|TRBJ1-6|.|.
TGTGCCAGCAGTTTAGGGCCGGATAGTTCACCCCTCCACTTT
CASSLGPDSSPLHF
>TRBV7-9|TRBJ2-7|.|.
TGTGCCAGCAGCTTAGTCCGGGATGCTTTTTACGAGCAGTACTTC
CASSLVRDAFYEQYF
>TRBV15|TRBJ1-5|.|few
TGTGCCACCAGCAGAGATCTGGGGGCTAGCAATCAGCCCCAGCATTTT
CATSRDLGASNQPQHF
>TRBV6-2/TRBV6-3|TRBJ2-7|.|.
TGTGCCAGCAGTTACCTGGGACAAGACTACGAGCAGTACTTC
CASSYLGQDYEQYF
>TRBV7-9|TRBJ2-7|.|.
TGTGCCAGCAGCCCCCCGGGACATCCTTACGAGCAGTACTTC
CASSPPGHPYEQYF
>TRBV7-9|TRBJ2-7|TRBD2|few
TGTGCCAGCAGCTTCGGCGGGAGTTCGGGAGAGCAGTACTTC
CASSFGGSSGEQYF
>TRBV27|TRBJ1-6|.|few
TGTGCCAGCAGTTTAGAGGGCACAGGGCAAAATTCACCCCTCCACTTT
CASSLEGTGQNSPLHF
>TRBV4-2|TRBJ1-1|.|few
TGTGCCAGCAGCCAAGATCGCTGGGAAGGCACTGAAGCTTTCTTT
CASSQDRWEGTEAFF
>TRBV6-5|TRBJ2-7|TRBD1|few
TGTGCCAGTCCGGGACAGGGAGCCTACGAGCAGTACTTC
CASPGQGAYEQYF
>TRBV7-2|TRBJ2-7|.|once
TGTGCCAGCAGCTTAGGGTCTTACGAGCAGTACTTC
CASSLGSYEQYF